The 32 T cell receptor beta chains below all came from one sample that was sequenced in a study of CD8+CD57+ T cells in acquired aplastic anemia. The template used for profiling TCR beta VDJ and CDR3 was genomic DNA. TCRdb reanalysed the reads using MiXCR and keeps one entry per CDR3 protein. The sample consists of more than 45,000 distinct CDR3 sequences, roughly three fifths of them appearing once. Only patients with CD8+CD57+ cell expansion on flow cytometry were chosen for sequencing. Input material: sorted CD4+, CD8+, or CD8+CD57+ T cells (not recorded which) from PBMCs. These receptors all stem from a human donor with aplastic anemia.

This clonotype is medium-sized. The chain couples TRBV29-1 to TRBJ1-1, with D hard to call. This CDR3 spans 13 amino acids. V gave up 4 bases and J gave up 0 bases, with 9 bases separating them. Germline V gene data show CDR1 as SQVTM and CDR2 as ANQGSEA. As DNA, the CDR3 is TGCAGCGTTGCAGGTCAGGTGAACACTGAAGCTTTCTTT. Its translation: CSVAGQVNTEAFF.

The gene calls are TRBV25-1 and TRBJ1-2, with a possible D match to TRBD1 (6 bases). The CDR3 is 14 residues long. Trimming stripped 3 bases from V and 8 bases from J, with 16 bases between. Germline V CDR1 and CDR2: MGHDK, SYGVNS. The CDR3 is CASSEPGVEEGYTF. The CDR3 coding sequence is TGTGCCAGCAGTGAGCCAGGGGTTGAGGAAGGCTACACCTTC.

CDR3 in amino acids: CATSRVAENYGYTF. The DNA of the CDR3 is TGTGCCACCAGCAGAGTGGCCGAGAACTATGGCTACACCTTC. V is TRBV15 and J is TRBJ1-2; D is uncertain. V was pared by 1 base and J by 2 bases, with 8 bases between. CDR1 and CDR2 from the germline V gene are LNHNV and YYDKDF (reference sequence). The CDR3 has 14 residues.

The chain couples TRBV19 to TRBJ2-7, with a weak D call TRBD2 (5 bases). The CDR3 runs 13 residues. V lost 10 bases and J 2 bases, leaving 15 bases between the germline ends. In germline, CDR1 is LNHDA, CDR2 SQIVND (reference sequence). CDR3 region: CATGRGLAYEQYF. Written as DNA, the CDR3 is TGTGCCACTGGACGCGGACTTGCCTACGAGCAGTACTTC. Full variable domain (remainder filled in from reference TRBV19 and TRBJ2-7): DGGITQSPKYLFRKEGQNVTLSCEQNLNHDAMYWYRQDPGQGLRLIYYSQIVNDFQKGDIAEGYSVSREKKESFPLTVTSAQKNPTAFYLCATGRGLAYEQYFGPGTRLTVT.

The J gene is TRBJ2-5, the V gene TRBV10-1, with 10 nucleotides matching TRBD1. Germline trimming cut 7 bases from V and 4 bases from J; bases unmatched to any gene: 9. CDR1 and CDR2 from the germline V gene are WNHNN and SYGVQD (reference sequence). The CDR3 consists of 15 residues. CDR3 region: CASKPQGQGRETQYF. For the CDR3, the DNA is TGCGCCAGCAAGCCCCAGGGACAGGGGAGAGAGACCCAGTACTTC.

This clonotype rates as medium-sized. V is TRBV10-2 and J is TRBJ2-1, with 8 bases fitting TRBD2. The CDR3 loop spans 14 amino acids. Germline CDR1 and CDR2: WSHSY and SAAADI. Trimming cost V 8 bases and J 5 bases; bases outside gene matches: 8. The CDR3 nucleotides read TGCGCCAGCGCCTCGGGGGGGCCTAACAATGAGCAGTTCTTC. It is translated as CASASGGPNNEQFF.

This clonotype was counted many times. This sequence joins TRBV6-1 and TRBJ2-7; 9 positions match TRBD2. The CDR3 is 14 amino acids. V trimming: 7 bases; J trimming: 3 bases; junction bases outside the gene matches: 7. CDR1 is MNHNS and CDR2 is SASEGT in the germline V gene. CDR3 protein: CASTIAGELYEQYF. Here the CDR3 DNA reads TGTGCCAGCACCATAGCGGGGGAACTCTACGAGCAGTACTTC.

This clonotype occurred many times. The gene calls are TRBV7-9 and TRBJ2-7, with 7 nucleotides matching TRBD1. Germline V lookup: CDR1 SEHNR, CDR2 FQNEAQ (reference sequence). V shed 5 bases, J shed 3 bases, and the junction held 7 bases outside the gene matches. CDR3 size: 14 residues. The DNA for the CDR3 is TGTGCCAGCAGCCCCCCTCGGACAGGCTACGAGCAGTACTTC. Translated: CASSPPRTGYEQYF.

The chain joins TRBV7-8 to TRBJ2-3, with TRBD2 as a possible D gene (6 bases). V lost 1 base to trimming and J lost 4 bases, with 9 bases between them. The CDR3 consists of 14 residues. Per the germline V gene, CDR1 is SGHVS and CDR2 is FQNEAQ. CDR3 sequence (DNA): TGTGCCAGCAGCTTAGGGCGGGGTGCAGATACGCAGTATTTT. Its translation: CASSLGRGADTQYF.

V gene TRBV2 combines with J gene TRBJ1-5; TRBD1 matches at 9 bases. Per the germline V gene, CDR1 is SNHLY and CDR2 is FYNNEI. The CDR3 is 15 residues long. The V gene end was trimmed by 7 bases and the J gene end by 6 bases; junction bases not matched to a gene: 10. For the CDR3, the DNA is TGTGCCAGCACGTCACAGGGGGCCGTGGGTCAGCCCCAGCATTTT. It translates to CASTSQGAVGQPQHF. Together with reference TRBV2 and TRBJ1-5, the CDR3 gives the full variable domain: EPEVTQTPSHQVTQMGQEVILRCVPISNHLYFYWYRQILGQKVEFLVSFYNNEISEKSEIFDDQFSVERPDGSNFTLKIRSTKLEDSAMYFCASTSQGAVGQPQHFGDGTRLSIL.

This chain connects TRBV4-1 to TRBJ1-3; D not certain. The CDR3 is 18 amino acids. Deletions cut 2 bases from V and 0 bases from J, with 17 bases between. Germline CDR1 is MGHRA and CDR2 is YSYEKL. This CDR3 is CASSQHPWLVDSGNTIYF. In nucleotides, the CDR3 is TGCGCCAGCAGCCAACACCCTTGGCTAGTGGACTCTGGAAACACCATATATTTT.

The V call is TRBV10-3, the J call TRBJ2-7, with D perhaps assigned TRBD1 or TRBD2 (5 bases each). V was clipped by 8 bases and J by 2 bases, with 10 bases between them. CDR1 is ENHRY and CDR2 is SYGVKD in the germline V gene. There are 12 residues in the CDR3. This CDR3 is CAISRDAYEQYV. CDR3 coding DNA: TGTGCCATCTCAAGGGACGCCTACGAGCAGTACGTC.

J is TRBJ2-3 and V is TRBV10-3; 9 bases are a match to TRBD2. The CDR3 is 15 residues long. V shed 0 bases and J 3 bases; nucleotides not matched to a gene: 1. Per the germline V gene, CDR1 is ENHRY and CDR2 is SYGVKD. The CDR3 loop is CAISESLAGTDTQYF. CDR3 bases: TGTGCCATCAGTGAGTCACTAGCGGGTACAGATACGCAGTATTTT.

This clonotype was seen a few times. A much larger clonotype is one base distant, so this may be a read error. The chain recombines TRBV12-3 or TRBV12-4 with TRBJ2-5, with 9 bases matching TRBD1. There are 15 residues in the CDR3. Trimming took 3 bases from V and 9 from J; bases not matched to a gene: 11. CDR3 region: CASSLSGQGWQAQYF. The CDR3 coding sequence is TGTGCCAGCAGTTTGTCGGGACAGGGATGGCAGGCCCAGTACTTC.

A note on this clonotype: The junction departs from germline at one end; a sequencing error may be responsible. This chain links TRBV10-2 with TRBJ2-1; D ambiguous. The CDR3 sequence is 14 residues long. Germline V CDR1 and CDR2: WSHSY, SAAADI. For the CDR3, the DNA is TGCGCCACCAGTGAGTCGCGCGATCACAATGAGCAGTTCTTC. Amino acid sequence: CATSESRDHNEQFF.

The V call is TRBV7-9, the J call TRBJ2-7, with TRBD1 as a possible D gene (6 bases). V was cut by 4 bases and J by 7 bases, with 14 bases left in between. The CDR3 loop spans 13 amino acids. Germline V gives CDR1 SEHNR, CDR2 FQNEAQ (reference sequence). The CDR3 spells CASSYTAGEEQYF. CDR3 nucleotides: TGTGCCAGCAGCTATACAGCAGGGGAAGAGCAGTACTTC. The whole variable domain, filled in from reference TRBV7-9 and TRBJ2-7, reads DTGVSQNPRHKITKRGQNVTFRCDPISEHNRLYWYRQTLGQGPEFLTYFQNEAQLEKSRLLSDRFSAERPKGSFSTLEIQRTEQGDSAMYLCASSYTAGEEQYFGPGTRLTVT.

This clonotype was observed many times. The chain joins TRBV6-2 or TRBV6-3 to TRBJ1-5, with D unresolved. This CDR3 is 14 amino acids long. V lost 3 bases and J lost 3, with 9 bases in between. Per germline, CDR1 MNHEY and CDR2 SVGEGT. The CDR3 loop is CASSYRGNNQPQHF. The CDR3 coding sequence is TGTGCCAGCAGTTATCGGGGAAACAATCAGCCCCAGCATTTT.

The rearrangement links TRBV2 to TRBJ1-2; D gene unclear. The CDR3 sequence is 12 residues long. V was clipped by 1 base and J by 10 bases, with 10 bases between them. The V gene's germline CDR1 is SNHLY and CDR2 FYNNEI. CDR3 in amino acids: CASSEGRSFYTF. In nucleotides, the CDR3 is TGTGCCAGCAGTGAAGGGCGTTCCTTCTACACCTTC.

Comment on this clonotype: One junction end disagrees with the germline gene, perhaps due to a read error. The chain combines TRBV2 with TRBJ2-1; D remains unclear. Germline-derived CDR1 and CDR2 are SNHLY and FYNNEI. The CDR3 has 12 residues. The CDR3 DNA reads as TGTGTCAGCTCAGGTGAAGACAATGAGCAGTTCTTC. Translation gives CVSSGEDNEQFF. Combining the CDR3 with reference TRBV2 and TRBJ2-1 gives the whole variable domain EPEVTQTPSHQVTQMGQEVILRCVPISNHLYFYWYRQILGQKVEFLVSFYNNEISEKSEIFDDQFSVERPDGSNFTLKIRSTKLEDSAMYFCVSSGEDNEQFFGPGTRLTVL.

The chain couples TRBV5-4 to TRBJ2-1; possibly TRBD1 or TRBD2 for D (5 bases each). Germline CDR1 reads SGHNT; CDR2 reads YYREEE (reference sequence). The CDR3 consists of 13 residues. V was trimmed by 4 bases and J by 5 bases, leaving 10 bases between them. CDR3 amino acids: CASSEGRNNEQFF. The DNA for the CDR3 is TGTGCCAGCAGCGAGGGGCGCAACAATGAGCAGTTCTTC.

This clonotype was seen ten or more times. At one boundary the junction diverges from the germline segment, which might be a read error. The chain recombines TRBV7-6 with TRBJ2-2; 8 bases are a match to TRBD2. Germline lookup yields CDR1 SGHVS and CDR2 FNYEAQ. The CDR3 extends over 12 amino acids. In nucleotides, the CDR3 is TGTGCCAGCAGCCTAGCGGGCGGGGAGCTGTTTTTT. Translated: CASSLAGGELFF. The variable domain in full, completed from reference TRBV7-6 and TRBJ2-2, reads GAGVSQSPRYKVTKRGQDVALRCDPISGHVSLYWYRQALGQGPEFLTYFNYEAQQDKSGLPNDRFSAERPEGSISTLTIQRTEQRDSAMYRCASSLAGGELFFGEGSRLTVL.

The gene calls are TRBV19 and TRBJ1-2; no clear D gene. This CDR3 spans 12 amino acids. V lost 5 bases, J lost 5 bases, and 9 bases lay in between. Germline V gene data show CDR1 as LNHDA and CDR2 as SQIVND (reference sequence). In DNA, the CDR3 is TGTGCCAGTAGTCCCCGGGGTTATGGCTACACCTTC. It specifies CASSPRGYGYTF.

About this clonotype itself: At one end the junction does not follow the germline gene, possibly because of a read error. The genes are TRBV7-7 and TRBJ1-1, with D possibly matching TRBD1 (5 bases). This CDR3 is built from 13 residues. CDR1 SSHAT and CDR2 FNYEAQ come from the germline V gene (reference sequence). The CDR3 bases are TGTGCTAGCAGCTTTAAGCAGGGCACTGAAGCTTTCTTT. It codes for CASSFKQGTEAFF.

This clonotype was detected ten times or more. The genes are TRBV14 and TRBJ1-2; D uncertain. The germline V gene encodes CDR1 SGHDN and CDR2 FVKESK. This CDR3 has 16 amino acids. Trimming took 1 base from V and 4 from J, leaving 16 bases between them. The CDR3 protein is CASSQASTEDPYGYTF. The CDR3 DNA sequence: TGTGCCAGCAGCCAAGCTAGTACGGAGGACCCCTATGGCTACACCTTC.

The chain couples TRBV6-1 to TRBJ1-1; 10 nucleotides line up with TRBD1. Germline CDR1 and CDR2: MNHNS and SASEGT. The CDR3 consists of 16 residues. The V segment lost 6 bases and the J segment 4 bases; nucleotides outside the gene matches: 11. The CDR3: CASSLARTGGSTEAFF. DNA of the CDR3: TGTGCCAGCAGCTTAGCAAGGACAGGGGGAAGCACTGAAGCTTTCTTT.

This clonotype appeared a few times. The rearrangement links TRBV9 to TRBJ2-1; no reliable D call. The V end lost 0 bases, the J end lost 5 bases, and 3 bases lay between the germline ends. The CDR3 has 12 amino acids. Germline loops: CDR1 SGDLS, CDR2 YYNGEE. The CDR3 loop is CASSVEDNEQFF. The CDR3 region has the DNA TGTGCCAGCAGCGTAGAAGACAATGAGCAGTTCTTC.

CDR3 DNA sequence: TGTGCCAGCAGCCAGGGACCGGGCCGGGCTAACTATGGCTACACCTTC. It yields the protein CASSQGPGRANYGYTF. The chain combines TRBV7-6 with TRBJ1-2; weak D call: TRBD1 (5 bases). The germline V gene encodes CDR1 SGHVS and CDR2 FNYEAQ. This CDR3 is 16 amino acids long. Trimming took off 5 bases at V and 0 bases at J, with 16 bases between the two ends.

This clonotype was counted many times. The rearrangement joins TRBV27 to TRBJ2-7, with TRBD1 as a possible D gene (5 bases). This CDR3 comprises 14 residues. The germline CDR1 and CDR2 sequences are MNHEY and SMNVEV (reference sequence). V was shortened by 2 bases and J by 3 bases, with 11 bases between the two germline ends. Written as DNA, the CDR3 is TGTGCCAGCAGTTTAAGGGGTGGAAACTACGAGCAGTACTTC. Its translation is CASSLRGGNYEQYF.

This clonotype has just a few counts. CDR3 protein: CASSSTGLETQYF. The CDR3 nucleotides read TGTGCCAGCAGCTCGACAGGGTTGGAGACCCAGTACTTC. This chain links TRBV7-7 with TRBJ2-5, with TRBD1 matching over 7 bases. V gave up 4 bases and J gave up 5 bases; unmatched junction bases: 4. CDR3 size: 13 residues. Germline CDR1 reads SSHAT; CDR2 reads FNYEAQ (reference sequence).

This sequence joins TRBV29-1 and TRBJ2-3, with 9 positions matching TRBD1. V trimming: 6 bases; J trimming: 0 bases; junction bases outside the gene matches: 4. The CDR3 contains 14 residues. Germline V gene data show CDR1 as SQVTM and CDR2 as ANQGSEA. The CDR3 region is CSVEQGASTDTQYF. The CDR3 coding sequence is TGCAGCGTCGAACAGGGGGCGAGCACAGATACGCAGTATTTT.

This clonotype occurred many times. The chain joins TRBV7-8 to TRBJ1-4, with D possibly being TRBD1 (5 bases). V gave up 4 bases and J gave up 8 bases, with 17 bases separating them. Germline loops: CDR1 SGHVS, CDR2 FQNEAQ. The CDR3 runs to 15 residues. CDR3 residues: CASSYPGRDGEKLFF. CDR3 sequence (DNA): TGTGCCAGCAGCTACCCGGGACGGGATGGGGAAAAACTGTTTTTT.

The J gene is TRBJ2-3, the V gene TRBV2; 9 bases fit TRBD2. The CDR3 has 14 residues. The J segment lost 11 bases and the V segment lost 5 bases, leaving 11 bases of the junction unmatched. CDR1 and CDR2 from the germline V gene are SNHLY and FYNNEI. CDR3 region: CASSLGGGAFEQYF. CDR3 coding DNA: TGTGCCAGCAGTTTGGGCGGGGGGGCGTTTGAGCAGTATTTT.